This TCR beta chain appears in the sequencing data of a study of neurological immune-mediated disorders. Study findings and constraints: There was no association between the multiple sclerosis repertoire cluster and any clinical or MRI feature. When the repertoires were sorted by phylogenetic grouping, those of 18 of 34 multiple sclerosis patients ended up in one related-CDR3 cluster, a possible signature.

Unsorted libraries came from 2 million PBMCs stored at -80 °C. This clonotype was observed at least ten times. Its target is unknown. MiXCR was run by TCRdb on the 5' RACE reads, yielding one entry per CDR3 protein. The data show roughly 56,000 distinct CDR3 sequences, with about 3.4% seen just once and approximately 7.1% held by the top ten. The sequence came from a woman aged 55-75 years with multiple sclerosis. What was sequenced was PBMCs.

CDR3 residues: CSARKSTEAFF. CDR3 sequence (DNA): TGCAGTGCTAGAAAGAGCACTGAAGCTTTCTTT. The chain couples TRBV20-1 to TRBJ1-1; D gene ambiguous. CDR1 is DFQATT and CDR2 is SNEGSKA in the germline V gene (reference sequence). The CDR3 consists of 11 residues. Trimming took off 2 bases at V and 4 bases at J, with 5 bases between the two ends.